This T cell receptor beta chain is from a study of cytomegalovirus exposure and HLA in healthy donors. About the study: The platform used for the 120 or so validation repertoires matched that of the approximately 710 first-cohort repertoires, a later analysis reported. Study-level results: Researchers counted 180 or so TCR beta chains as cytomegalovirus-associated.

From the 120-subject validation cohort, which was separate from the approximately 670-subject first cohort, the donors were drawn. About this clone: Its cognate antigen is unknown.

The data were produced by immunoSEQ multiplex PCR, yet TCRdb's version contains in-frame clones alone and is incomplete. This sample has 150,000 to 160,000 clones, with less than 90% found just once. Sequencing was carried out using PBMCs. This TCR was sampled from a man aged 18 to 29 in good health and CMV-seropositive.

The CDR3 is CASGISGNTIYF. The CDR3, as DNA: TGCGCCAGCGGCATTTCTGGAAACACCATATATTTT. J is TRBJ1-3 and V is TRBV5-1; unclear D gene. Looked up from germline, CDR1 is SGHRS and CDR2 is YFSETQ. The CDR3 is 12 residues long. V dropped 7 bases and J dropped 1 base, with 6 bases sitting between them.